This T cell receptor beta chain was documented in a study of shared T cell receptors in the human thymus. The repertoire was sequenced with immunoSEQ multiplex PCR; TCRdb's copy has only in-frame clones and lacks some. The sample lists hundreds of thousands of clones, around three quarters occurring once. The CDR3 is 16 residues long. From germline, CDR1 is SGDLS and CDR2 YYNGEE. Trimming removed 7 bases from V and 2 bases from J, with 19 bases in between. This same sample was also part of a study on human thymus T cells. This second study notes: In corrective heart surgery, resections were taken, and these provided the thymus tissue.

The clonotype originates from a boy under two years old with a congenital heart defect. The sample taken for sequencing was thymocytes. The genes are TRBV9 and TRBJ1-5; TRBD1 might be the D (6 bases). The CDR3 coding sequence is TGTGCCAGCCCCCGAGGCCGGGGGGCTGGCAATCAGCCCCAGCATTTT. This translates into CASPRGRGAGNQPQHF.